Presented here are 29 T cell receptor beta chains from one specimen sequenced in a study of response to subunit inactivated influenza vaccine. One entry per CDR3 protein results from TCRdb running MiXCR on the RT-PCR reads. The sample includes over 150,000 distinct CDR3 sequences, around a tenth seen only once; the top ten take roughly 11%. This material consisted of non-naive T cells sorted from PBMCs, taken on the day of vaccination. The receptor source for this set is a man aged 50 or older who received an inactivated influenza vaccine.

This clonotype came up a few times. This rearrangement joins TRBV11-2 to TRBJ1-2, with D perhaps matching TRBD1 (5 bases). V was shortened by 5 bases and J by 8 bases, with 15 bases between the two germline ends. Germline values: CDR1 SGHAT, CDR2 FQNNGV. The CDR3 runs to 13 residues. The CDR3 DNA follows: TGTGCCAGCAGCAGGGGCGCTGCGGACGGCTACACCTTC. Its translation: CASSRGAADGYTF.

This clonotype was seen ten or more times. The chain has TRBV7-2 and TRBJ1-3; D ambiguous. With 5 bases removed from V and 3 bases from J, the gap between germline ends came to 14 bases. The CDR3 totals 15 residues. CDR1 and CDR2 from the germline V gene are SGHTA and FQGNSA. The CDR3 here is CASSAGSVVGNTIYF. The DNA of the CDR3 is TGTGCCAGCAGCGCTGGTAGTGTCGTTGGAAACACCATATATTTT.

This chain links TRBV7-2 with TRBJ1-6; 9 bases line up with TRBD1. Germline loops: CDR1 SGHTA, CDR2 FQGNSA. V lost 1 base, J lost 7 bases, and 8 bases stayed unmatched. This CDR3 spans 17 amino acids. The CDR3 here is CASSLVGQGRLNSPLHF. The DNA of the CDR3 is TGTGCCAGCAGCTTAGTCGGACAGGGGCGCTTGAATTCACCCCTCCACTTT.

This clonotype has a count of ten or more. V and J are TRBV5-6 and TRBJ1-1; D may be TRBD1 (6 bases). This CDR3 has 14 amino acids. Trimming left V 3 bases short and J 1 base short, with 10 bases between. Germline lookup yields CDR1 SGHDT and CDR2 YYEEEE. The DNA for the CDR3 is TGTGCCAGCAGCTCGCGACAGGCGAACACTGAAGCTTTCTTT. This sequence encodes CASSSRQANTEAFF.

The chain uses TRBV7-2 and TRBJ1-2, with D unresolved. CDR1 and CDR2 from the germline V gene are SGHTA and FQGNSA. CDR3 length: 13 residues. With 0 bases removed from V and 2 bases from J, the gap between germline ends came to 4 bases. The CDR3 DNA is TGTGCCAGCAGCTTAGCACAGAACTATGGCTACACCTTC. It translates to CASSLAQNYGYTF.

This clonotype was detected only a few times. The rearrangement joins TRBV6-2 or TRBV6-3 to TRBJ1-6, with TRBD1 identical over 7 bases. Trimming removed 6 bases from V and 0 bases from J; junction bases left unmatched: 11. CDR3 length: 18 residues. The V gene's germline CDR1 is MNHEY and CDR2 SVGEGT. This chain's CDR3 is CASSSDRESRSYNSPLHF. The CDR3 coding sequence is TGTGCCAGCAGCTCCGACAGGGAGTCCCGCTCCTATAATTCACCCCTCCACTTT.

This clonotype was seen a few times. This chain links TRBV12-3 or TRBV12-4 with TRBJ1-5, with TRBD1 matching 11 bases. There are 14 residues in the CDR3. The V segment lost 4 bases and the J segment 7 bases; nucleotides outside the gene matches: 3. In nucleotides, the CDR3 is TGTGCCAGCAGTTCGGACAGGGGGCCCCAGCCCCAGCATTTT. The encoded protein is CASSSDRGPQPQHF.

The genes are TRBV7-9 and TRBJ1-6; possible D gene TRBD1, 6 bases. The germline V and J ends were trimmed by 4 bases and 9 bases, with 13 bases remaining between them. Germline V gene lookup returns CDR1 SEHNR and CDR2 FQNEAQ (reference sequence). The CDR3 loop spans 14 amino acids. The CDR3, as DNA: TGTGCCAGCAGCTACAGAGAACAGGGTTCACCCCTCCACTTT. Protein product: CASSYREQGSPLHF.

The chain couples TRBV19 to TRBJ2-7, with D possibly being TRBD1 or TRBD2 (8 bases each). Trimming shortened V by 5 bases and J by 3 bases, and 29 bases separated the two germline ends. The CDR3 has 19 residues. Germline V gives CDR1 LNHDA, CDR2 SQIVND (reference sequence). The CDR3 region is CASSPAGGLVKRGSYEQYF. Here the CDR3 DNA reads TGTGCCAGTAGTCCGGCAGGGGGCTTGGTCAAGCGGGGGAGCTACGAGCAGTACTTC.

V gene TRBV5-5 combines with J gene TRBJ2-2; the D gene could be TRBD1 or TRBD2 (5 bases each). Germline lookup yields CDR1 SGHKS and CDR2 YYEKEE (reference sequence). V lost 3 bases and J lost 0, with 15 bases in between. The CDR3 runs 17 residues. The CDR3 DNA sequence: TGTGCCAGCAGCTACATGACGGGACCGACGAACACCGGGGAGCTGTTTTTT. The encoded protein is CASSYMTGPTNTGELFF. Full variable domain (outside the CDR3, taken from reference TRBV5-5 and TRBJ2-2): DAGVTQSPTHLIKTRGQQVTLRCSPISGHKSVSWYQQVLGQGPQFIFQYYEKEERGRGNFPDRFSARQFPNYSSELNVNALLLGDSALYLCASSYMTGPTNTGELFFGEGSRLTVL.

With regard to this clonotype: As the CDR3 is not closed by the conserved phenylalanine or tryptophan, this likely results from a read error. The chain employs TRBV12-3 or TRBV12-4 and TRBJ1-1; no reliable D call. The CDR3 consists of 12 residues. V was shortened by 0 bases and J by 5 bases, with 4 bases between the two germline ends. The CDR3 loop is CASSLAATEAFI. The CDR3 coding sequence is TGTGCCAGCAGTTTAGCGGCAACTGAAGCTTTCATT.

This chain uses TRBV5-6 with TRBJ1-2; D is undetermined. This CDR3 has 15 amino acids. With 0 bases removed from V and 2 bases from J, the gap between germline ends came to 11 bases. Germline loops: CDR1 SGHDT, CDR2 YYEEEE. The CDR3 nucleotides are TGTGCCAGCAGCTTGGTCTCCGCCAGAAACTATGGCTACACCTTC. Translating it yields CASSLVSARNYGYTF.

There are a few counts of this clonotype. The genes are TRBV28 and TRBJ1-2, with TRBD1 as a possible D gene (6 bases). Trimming removed 6 bases at V and 8 bases at J, with 16 bases between. The CDR3 loop spans 13 amino acids. Per germline, CDR1 MDHEN and CDR2 SYDVKM. The CDR3 reads CASRPGGALGYTF. Here the CDR3 DNA reads TGTGCCAGCAGGCCGGGGGGGGCGTTGGGCTACACCTTC.

This clonotype showed up just a few times. The CDR3 region has the DNA TGTGCCAGCAGTCTAAGAGGACTAGCGGGGGGCGAGCAGTACTTC. This encodes CASSLRGLAGGEQYF. The rearrangement links TRBV6-1 to TRBJ2-7; TRBD2 matches 14 bases. The CDR3 is made up of 15 amino acids. V trimming: 5 bases; J trimming: 6 bases; junction bases outside the gene matches: 6. Germline assignment: CDR1 MNHNS and CDR2 SASEGT.

On this clonotype itself: A much larger clone lies one base from this, so it may be a read error. This rearrangement joins TRBV28 to TRBJ1-5, with a tentative D call TRBD1 (5 bases). This CDR3 contains 14 residues. V was pared by 7 bases and J by 5 bases, with 15 bases between. Germline V gene lookup returns CDR1 MDHEN and CDR2 SYDVKM. CDR3 loop: CASTETRGYQPQHF. The CDR3 DNA sequence: TGTGCCAGCACTGAGACTCGGGGGTATCAGCCCCAGCATTTT.

This chain uses TRBV6-2 or TRBV6-3 with TRBJ2-6; 10 nucleotides agree with TRBD1. The CDR3 totals 20 residues. Germline V gene lookup returns CDR1 MNHEY and CDR2 SVGEGT. V lost 0 bases, J lost 1 base, and 9 bases stayed unmatched. The CDR3 DNA sequence: TGTGCCAGCAGTTACTCGATCGTTGTGGACAGGGGGTCTGGGGCCAACGTCCTGACTTTC. Protein sequence: CASSYSIVVDRGSGANVLTF.

This clonotype has more than one count but fewer than ten. The CDR3 region is CASSLTGLAETQYF. For the CDR3, the DNA is TGCGCCAGCAGCTTGACGGGACTAGCGGAGACCCAGTACTTC. The genes are TRBV5-1 and TRBJ2-5; 10 positions match TRBD2. There are 14 residues in the CDR3. V shed 1 base, J shed 5 bases, and the junction held 2 bases outside the gene matches. The germline CDR1 and CDR2 sequences are SGHRS and YFSETQ.

This clonotype was seen only once. The rearrangement links TRBV7-2 to TRBJ1-4; D is unresolved. The CDR3 is made up of 14 amino acids. Germline V gene data show CDR1 as SGHTA and CDR2 as FQGNSA. V was clipped by 1 base and J by 3 bases, with 6 bases between them. This chain's CDR3 is CASSLGTSNEKLFF. CDR3 nucleotides: TGTGCCAGCAGCTTAGGGACTTCTAATGAAAAACTGTTTTTT.

This clonotype was seen repeatedly, ten times or more. V usage is TRBV27 and J usage is TRBJ2-7; possibly TRBD1 for D (5 bases). CDR3 size: 15 residues. With 5 bases removed from V and 0 bases from J, the gap between germline ends came to 14 bases. CDR1 and CDR2 (germline): MNHEY, SMNVEV (reference sequence). CDR3 protein: CASSRQPLSSYEQYF. CDR3 nucleotide sequence: TGTGCCAGCAGTCGACAGCCGTTAAGCTCCTACGAGCAGTACTTC.

This chain connects TRBV28 to TRBJ1-5, with D hard to call. This CDR3 region has 14 residues. CDR1 is MDHEN and CDR2 is SYDVKM in the germline V gene. Trimming removed 7 bases from V and 2 bases from J, with 12 bases in between. The CDR3 DNA is TGTGCCAGCACTGGGTCCGTACGCAATCAGCCCCAGCATTTT. Its translation: CASTGSVRNQPQHF.

This clonotype came up many times. The J gene is TRBJ2-2, the V gene TRBV6-1, with 7 bases identical to TRBD1. V gave up 4 bases and J gave up 5 bases; unmatched junction bases: 10. This CDR3 is 16 amino acids long. CDR1 and CDR2 from the germline V gene are MNHNS and SASEGT. CDR3 DNA sequence: TGTGCCAGCAGTGTACAGAGGACAGGACGGACCGGGGAGCTGTTTTTT. This sequence encodes CASSVQRTGRTGELFF.

This chain connects TRBV4-1 to TRBJ2-5, with a weak D call TRBD1 (6 bases). This CDR3 has 14 amino acids. The V gene lost 3 bases and the J gene lost 5 bases, with 13 bases spanning the gap. Per germline, CDR1 MGHRA and CDR2 YSYEKL. The CDR3: CASSQYRVMETQYF. The CDR3 DNA is TGCGCCAGCAGCCAGTACAGGGTTATGGAGACCCAGTACTTC.

This clonotype was seen a handful of times. This sequence joins TRBV14 and TRBJ2-3; D is unclear. The CDR3 totals 17 residues. Trimming shortened V by 4 bases and J by 4 bases, and 21 bases separated the two germline ends. CDR1 is SGHDN, CDR2 FVKESK, per germline. In DNA, the CDR3 is TGTGCCAGCAGCCCCCCCCCGACACCACGAGGTTCAGATACGCAGTATTTT. Translated: CASSPPPTPRGSDTQYF.

This clonotype showed up just a few times. The CDR3 DNA reads TGTGCCAGCAGCTTAGATTGGGGGAGGGGCACTGAAGCTTTCTTT. Its translation is CASSLDWGRGTEAFF. This rearrangement joins TRBV11-2 to TRBJ1-1; TRBD1 might be the D (5 bases). V dropped 0 bases and J dropped 4 bases, with 12 bases sitting between them. CDR1 and CDR2 (germline): SGHAT, FQNNGV. The CDR3 spans 15 residues.

This clonotype was seen at least ten times. This rearrangement joins TRBV7-9 to TRBJ1-2, with D uncertain. The V gene's germline CDR1 is SEHNR and CDR2 FQNEAQ (reference sequence). V was clipped by 8 bases and J by 8 bases, with 15 bases between them. The CDR3 is 12 amino acids. As DNA, the CDR3 is TGTGCCAGCTCCCGGGGATCTGGAGGCTACACCTTC. Its protein product is CASSRGSGGYTF.

Many counts were recorded for this clonotype. The V and J genes are TRBV4-1 and TRBJ2-3; TRBD2 matches 7 bases. Looked up from germline, CDR1 is MGHRA and CDR2 is YSYEKL. This CDR3 is 16 amino acids long. Trimming at V came to 0 bases and at J to 0 bases, leaving 3 bases not matched to a gene. CDR3 DNA sequence: TGCGCCAGCAGCCAAGAAGGGACTATTAGCACAGATACGCAGTATTTT. Amino acid sequence: CASSQEGTISTDTQYF.

This sequence joins TRBV2 and TRBJ1-5; D remains unclear. CDR1 SNHLY and CDR2 FYNNEI come from the germline V gene. The CDR3 runs 13 residues. V lost 4 bases to trimming and J lost 4 bases, with 8 bases between them. As DNA, the CDR3 is TGTGCCAGCAGTGGGTCGGAAAATCAGCCCCAGCATTTT. It codes for CASSGSENQPQHF.

There are a few counts of this clonotype. The chain carries TRBV5-1 and TRBJ2-5, with 9 bases matching TRBD1. Germline assignment: CDR1 SGHRS and CDR2 YFSETQ. The V segment lost 4 bases and the J segment 1 base; nucleotides outside the gene matches: 2. This CDR3 region has 14 residues. DNA for the CDR3: TGCGCCAGCAGCGGGACAGGGAGCCAAGAGACCCAGTACTTC. Residues: CASSGTGSQETQYF.

The chain employs TRBV15 and TRBJ2-7; 11 bases map to TRBD2. Per germline, CDR1 LNHNV and CDR2 YYDKDF (reference sequence). The CDR3 extends over 20 amino acids. The trim removed 1 base at V and 9 bases at J, leaving 23 bases unmatched. CDR3 in DNA: TGTGCCACCAGCAGAGCTCCTCGGACAGGGGTGACTAGCGGGGTCCTTGGGCAGTACTTC. This encodes CATSRAPRTGVTSGVLGQYF.